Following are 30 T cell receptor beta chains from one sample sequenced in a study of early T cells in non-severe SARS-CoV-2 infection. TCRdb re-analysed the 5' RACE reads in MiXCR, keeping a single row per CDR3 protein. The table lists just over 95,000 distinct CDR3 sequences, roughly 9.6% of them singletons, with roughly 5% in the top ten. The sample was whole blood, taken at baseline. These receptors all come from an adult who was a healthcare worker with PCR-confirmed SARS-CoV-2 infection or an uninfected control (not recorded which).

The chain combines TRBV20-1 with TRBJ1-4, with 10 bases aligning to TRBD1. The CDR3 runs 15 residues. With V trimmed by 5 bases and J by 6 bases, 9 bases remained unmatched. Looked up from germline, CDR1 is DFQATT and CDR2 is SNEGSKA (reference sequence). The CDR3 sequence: CSAPLPTGGDEKLFF. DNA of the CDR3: TGCAGTGCTCCTTTACCGACAGGGGGCGATGAAAAACTGTTTTTT.

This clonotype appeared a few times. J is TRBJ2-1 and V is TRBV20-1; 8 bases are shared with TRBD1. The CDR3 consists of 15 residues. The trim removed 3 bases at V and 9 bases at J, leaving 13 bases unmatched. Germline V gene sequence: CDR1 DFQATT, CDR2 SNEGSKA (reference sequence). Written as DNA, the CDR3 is TGCAGTGCTAGCTTCGCCAGGGGGCTTTCGGGTGAGCAGTTCTTC. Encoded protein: CSASFARGLSGEQFF.

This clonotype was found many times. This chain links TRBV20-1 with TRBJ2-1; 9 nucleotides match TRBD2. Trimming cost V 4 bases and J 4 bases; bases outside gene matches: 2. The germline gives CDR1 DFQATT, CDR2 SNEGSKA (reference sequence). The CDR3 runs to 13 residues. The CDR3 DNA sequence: TGCAGTGCTACTAGCGGGATTTACAATGAGCAGTTCTTC. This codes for CSATSGIYNEQFF.

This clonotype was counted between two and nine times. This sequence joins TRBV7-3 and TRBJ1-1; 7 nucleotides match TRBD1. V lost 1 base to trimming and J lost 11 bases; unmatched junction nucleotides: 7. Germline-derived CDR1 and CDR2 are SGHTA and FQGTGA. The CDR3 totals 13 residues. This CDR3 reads CASSLREGALAFF. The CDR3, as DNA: TGTGCCAGCAGCTTAAGGGAGGGGGCGTTGGCTTTCTTT.

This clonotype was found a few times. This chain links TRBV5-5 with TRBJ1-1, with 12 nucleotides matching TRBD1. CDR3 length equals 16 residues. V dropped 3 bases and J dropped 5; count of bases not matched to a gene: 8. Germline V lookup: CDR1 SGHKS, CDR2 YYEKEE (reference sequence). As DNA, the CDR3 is TGTGCCAGCAGCTCACCGGGACAGGGGGCTTGGACTGAAGCTTTCTTT. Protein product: CASSSPGQGAWTEAFF.

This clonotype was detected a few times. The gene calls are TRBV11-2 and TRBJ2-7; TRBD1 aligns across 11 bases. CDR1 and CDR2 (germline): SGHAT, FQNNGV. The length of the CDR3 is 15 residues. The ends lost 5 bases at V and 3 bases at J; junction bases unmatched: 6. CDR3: CASSHGTGGGYEQYF. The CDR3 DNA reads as TGTGCCAGCAGCCATGGGACAGGGGGGGGCTACGAGCAGTACTTC.

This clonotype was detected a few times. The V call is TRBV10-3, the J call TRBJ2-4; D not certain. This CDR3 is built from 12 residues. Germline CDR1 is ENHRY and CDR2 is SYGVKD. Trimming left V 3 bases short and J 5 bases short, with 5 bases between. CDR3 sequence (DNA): TGTGCCATCAGTGACCGAGAAAACATTCAGTACTTC. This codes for CAISDRENIQYF.

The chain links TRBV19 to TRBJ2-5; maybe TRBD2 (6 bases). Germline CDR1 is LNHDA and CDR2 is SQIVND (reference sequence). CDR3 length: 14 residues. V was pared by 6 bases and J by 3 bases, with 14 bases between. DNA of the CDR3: TGTGCCAGTAGGGGAGGACTGCCGAAAGAGACCCAGTACTTC. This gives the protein CASRGGLPKETQYF.

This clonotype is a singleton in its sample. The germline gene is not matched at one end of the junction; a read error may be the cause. The CDR3 sequence is CANSLFGGSSYNSPLHF. DNA for the CDR3: TGTGCCAACAGCTTATTTGGGGGAAGCTCCTATAATTCACCCCTCCACTTT. V usage is TRBV7-3 and J usage is TRBJ1-6, with D perhaps TRBD1 (5 bases). The CDR3 totals 17 residues. The germline gives CDR1 SGHTA, CDR2 FQGTGA. The full variable domain, completed using reference TRBV7-3 and TRBJ1-6, is GAGVSQTPSNKVTEKGKYVELRCDPISGHTALYWYRQSLGQGPEFLIYFQGTGAADDSGLPNDRFFAVRPEGSVSTLKIQRTERGDSAVYLCANSLFGGSSYNSPLHFGNGTRLTVT.

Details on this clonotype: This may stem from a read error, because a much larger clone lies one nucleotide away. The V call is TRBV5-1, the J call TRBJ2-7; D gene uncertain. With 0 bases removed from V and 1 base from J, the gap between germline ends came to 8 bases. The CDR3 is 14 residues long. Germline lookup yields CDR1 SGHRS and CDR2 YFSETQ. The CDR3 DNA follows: TGCGCCAGCAGCTTGGAGGTGACTTCCTACGAGCAGTACTTC. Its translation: CASSLEVTSYEQYF. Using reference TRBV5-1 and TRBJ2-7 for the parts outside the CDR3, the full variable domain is KAGVTQTPRYLIKTRGQQVTLSCSPISGHRSVSWYQQTPGQGLQFLFEYFSETQRNKGNFPGRFSGRQFSNSRSEMNVSTLELGDSALYLCASSLEVTSYEQYFGPGTRLTVT.

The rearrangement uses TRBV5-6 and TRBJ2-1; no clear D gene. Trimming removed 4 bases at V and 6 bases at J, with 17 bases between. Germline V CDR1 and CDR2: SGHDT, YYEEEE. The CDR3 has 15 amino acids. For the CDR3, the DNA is TGTGCCAGCAGCGTAGGCACTTACAAAGGCAATGAGCAGTTCTTC. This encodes CASSVGTYKGNEQFF.

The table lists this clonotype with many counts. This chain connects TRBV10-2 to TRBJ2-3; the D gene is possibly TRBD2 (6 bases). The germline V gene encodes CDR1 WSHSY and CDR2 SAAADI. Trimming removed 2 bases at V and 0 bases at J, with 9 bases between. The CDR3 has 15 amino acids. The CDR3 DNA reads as TGCGCCAGCAGTGAGCAGGACTATAGCACAGATACGCAGTATTTT. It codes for CASSEQDYSTDTQYF.

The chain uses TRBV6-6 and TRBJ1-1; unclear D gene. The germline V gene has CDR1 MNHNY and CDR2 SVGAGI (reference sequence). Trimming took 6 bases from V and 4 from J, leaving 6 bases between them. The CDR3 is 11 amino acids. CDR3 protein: CASRGFTEAFF. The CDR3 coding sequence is TGTGCCAGCAGGGGGTTCACTGAAGCTTTCTTT.

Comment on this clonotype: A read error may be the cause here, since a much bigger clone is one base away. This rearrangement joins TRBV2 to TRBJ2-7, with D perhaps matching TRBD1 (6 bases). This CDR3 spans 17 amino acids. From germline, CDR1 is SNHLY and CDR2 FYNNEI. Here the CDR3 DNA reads TGTGCCAGCAGTGGGGGACCGGGACATCCGAGCTCCTACGTGCAGTACTTC. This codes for CASSGGPGHPSSYVQYF. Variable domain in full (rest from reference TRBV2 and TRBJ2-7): EPEVTQTPSHQVTQMGQEVILRCVPISNHLYFYWYRQILGQKVEFLVSFYNNEISEKSEIFDDQFSVERPDGSNFTLKIRSTKLEDSAMYFCASSGGPGHPSSYVQYFGPGTRLTVT.

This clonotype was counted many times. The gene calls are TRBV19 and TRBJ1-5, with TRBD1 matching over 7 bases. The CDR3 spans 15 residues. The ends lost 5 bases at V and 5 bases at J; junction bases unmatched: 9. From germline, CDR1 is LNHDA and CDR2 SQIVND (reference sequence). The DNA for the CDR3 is TGTGCCAGTAGTGTGGAGGGGGCAGGTTATCAGCCCCAGCATTTT. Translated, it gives CASSVEGAGYQPQHF.

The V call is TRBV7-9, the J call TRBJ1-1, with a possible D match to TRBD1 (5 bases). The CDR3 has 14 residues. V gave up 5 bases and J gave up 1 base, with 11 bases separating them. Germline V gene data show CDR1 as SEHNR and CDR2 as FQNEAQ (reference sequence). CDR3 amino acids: CASSPSGQNTEAFF. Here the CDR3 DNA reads TGTGCCAGCAGCCCAAGTGGACAGAACACTGAAGCTTTCTTT. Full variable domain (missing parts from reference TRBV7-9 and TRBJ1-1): DTGVSQNPRHKITKRGQNVTFRCDPISEHNRLYWYRQTLGQGPEFLTYFQNEAQLEKSRLLSDRFSAERPKGSFSTLEIQRTEQGDSAMYLCASSPSGQNTEAFFGQGTRLTVV.

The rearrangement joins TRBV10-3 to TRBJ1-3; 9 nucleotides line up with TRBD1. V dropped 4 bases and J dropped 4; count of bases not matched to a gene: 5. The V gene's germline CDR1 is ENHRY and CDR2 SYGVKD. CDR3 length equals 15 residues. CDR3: CAISVDRGYGNTIYF. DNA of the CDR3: TGTGCCATCAGTGTGGACAGGGGATACGGAAACACCATATATTTT.

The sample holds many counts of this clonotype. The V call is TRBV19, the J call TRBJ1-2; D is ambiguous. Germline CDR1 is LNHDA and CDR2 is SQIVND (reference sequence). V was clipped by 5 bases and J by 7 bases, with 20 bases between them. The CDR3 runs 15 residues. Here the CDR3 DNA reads TGTGCCAGTAGTCCCTCTGTGGGCAGAGGGATTGGCTACACCTTC. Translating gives CASSPSVGRGIGYTF.

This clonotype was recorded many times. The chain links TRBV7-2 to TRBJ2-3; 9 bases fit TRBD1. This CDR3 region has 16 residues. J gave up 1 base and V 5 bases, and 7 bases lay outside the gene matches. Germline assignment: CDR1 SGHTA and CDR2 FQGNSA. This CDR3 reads CASSPRRTGGTDTQYF. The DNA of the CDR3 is TGTGCCAGCAGCCCCCGCCGGACAGGGGGCACAGATACGCAGTATTTT.

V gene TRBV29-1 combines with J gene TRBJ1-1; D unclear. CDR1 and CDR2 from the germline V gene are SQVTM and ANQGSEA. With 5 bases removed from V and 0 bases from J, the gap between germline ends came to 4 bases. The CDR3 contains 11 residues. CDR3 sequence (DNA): TGCAGCGTTAAGATGAACACTGAAGCTTTCTTT. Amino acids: CSVKMNTEAFF.

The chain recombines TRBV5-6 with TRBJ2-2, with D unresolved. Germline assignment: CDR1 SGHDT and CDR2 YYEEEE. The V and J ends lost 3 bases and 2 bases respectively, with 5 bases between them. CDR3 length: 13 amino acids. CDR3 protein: CASSYTNTGELFF. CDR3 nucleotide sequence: TGTGCCAGCAGCTACACTAACACCGGGGAGCTGTTTTTT.

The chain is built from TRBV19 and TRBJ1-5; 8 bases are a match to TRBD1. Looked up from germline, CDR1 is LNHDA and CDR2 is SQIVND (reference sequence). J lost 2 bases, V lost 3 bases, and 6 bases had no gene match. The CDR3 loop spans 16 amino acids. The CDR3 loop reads CASSIQGARGNQPQHF. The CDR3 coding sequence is TGTGCCAGTAGTATCCAGGGGGCGCGGGGCAATCAGCCCCAGCATTTT.

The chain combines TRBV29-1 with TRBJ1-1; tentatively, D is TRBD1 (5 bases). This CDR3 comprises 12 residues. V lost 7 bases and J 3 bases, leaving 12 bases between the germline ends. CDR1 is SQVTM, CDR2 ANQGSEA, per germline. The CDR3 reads CSAGGVDTEAFF. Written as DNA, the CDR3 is TGCAGCGCCGGAGGGGTTGACACTGAAGCTTTCTTT.

The CDR3 sequence: CASSHAGGAEETQYF. In nucleotides, the CDR3 is TGTGCCAGTTCACATGCGGGGGGCGCGGAGGAGACCCAGTACTTC. The V gene is TRBV7-2, the J gene TRBJ2-5; TRBD2 agrees at 8 bases. This CDR3 has 15 amino acids. Germline V gene data show CDR1 as SGHTA and CDR2 as FQGNSA. J was trimmed by 5 bases and V by 9 bases; bases with no gene match: 14.

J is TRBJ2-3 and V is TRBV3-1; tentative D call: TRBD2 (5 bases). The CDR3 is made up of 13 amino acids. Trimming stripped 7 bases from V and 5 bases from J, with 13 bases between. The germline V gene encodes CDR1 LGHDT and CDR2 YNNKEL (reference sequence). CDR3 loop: CASTGPAGDTQYF. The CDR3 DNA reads TGTGCCAGCACGGGCCCGGCGGGAGATACGCAGTATTTT.

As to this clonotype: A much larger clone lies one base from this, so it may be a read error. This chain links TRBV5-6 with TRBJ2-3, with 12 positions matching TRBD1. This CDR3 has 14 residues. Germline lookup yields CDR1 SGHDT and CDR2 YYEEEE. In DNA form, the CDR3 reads TGTGCCAGCACGGGACAGGGGGCGCGGAGTACGCGGTATTTT. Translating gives CASTGQGARSTRYF.

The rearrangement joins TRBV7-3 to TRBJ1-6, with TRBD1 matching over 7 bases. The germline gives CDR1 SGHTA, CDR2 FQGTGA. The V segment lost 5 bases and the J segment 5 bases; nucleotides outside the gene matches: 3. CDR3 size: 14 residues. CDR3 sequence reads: CASSEGQNNSPLHF. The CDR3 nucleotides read TGTGCCAGCAGCGAGGGACAGAATAATTCACCCCTCCACTTT.

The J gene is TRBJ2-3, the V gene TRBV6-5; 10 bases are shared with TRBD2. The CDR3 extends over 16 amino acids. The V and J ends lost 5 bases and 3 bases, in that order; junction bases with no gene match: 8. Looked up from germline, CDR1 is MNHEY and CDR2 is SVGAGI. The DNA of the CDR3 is TGTGCCAGCAGTCCCCTGGCTAGCGGGGGAACAGATACGCAGTATTTT. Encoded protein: CASSPLASGGTDTQYF.

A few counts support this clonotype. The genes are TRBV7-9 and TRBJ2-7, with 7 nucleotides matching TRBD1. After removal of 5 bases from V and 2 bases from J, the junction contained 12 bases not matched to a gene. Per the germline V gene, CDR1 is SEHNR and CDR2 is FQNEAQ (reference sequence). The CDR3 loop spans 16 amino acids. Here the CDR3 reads CASSPNRDRATYEQYF. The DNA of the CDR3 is TGTGCCAGCAGCCCGAACCGCGACAGGGCCACCTACGAGCAGTACTTC.

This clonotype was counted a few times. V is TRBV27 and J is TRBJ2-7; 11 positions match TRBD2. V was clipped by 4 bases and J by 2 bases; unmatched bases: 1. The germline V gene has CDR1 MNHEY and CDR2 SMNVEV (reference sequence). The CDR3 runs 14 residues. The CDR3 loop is CASSSGLAAYEQYF. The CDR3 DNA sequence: TGTGCCAGCAGTTCGGGACTAGCGGCCTACGAGCAGTACTTC.